The rows below give T cell receptor beta chains drawn from one sample of a study of T-cell reconstitution after alpha-beta-depleted transplantation in children. TCRdb reanalysed the PCR reads using MiXCR and keeps one entry per CDR3 protein. The repertoire includes approximately 99,000 distinct CDR3 sequences, about 6% of them detected once, and approximately 25% sits in the top ten. The sequencing used PBMCs, mostly from graft donor cells, collected 360 days after TCRalphabeta/CD19-depleted stem cell transplant. The receptor set was obtained from a male patient aged 2-15 years who had a stem cell transplant for acute lymphoblastic leukemia, so the T cells may come from the graft donor. Both conserved end residues are part of each CDR3. D genes are given only for firm matches. Some rows mark clone size as missing; the rest say once, few, many or name a class of expanded clone.

d_call	v_call	clone_size	j_call	cdr3_aa	cdr3_nt
.	TRBV25-1	few	TRBJ1-6	CASSDRDTSWRLLF	TGTGCCAGCAGTGACCGGGACACCTCATGGAGGTTGCTCTTT
.	TRBV12-3/TRBV12-4	.	TRBJ2-1	CASSLGEDYNEQFF	TGTGCCAGCAGTTTGGGGGAGGACTACAATGAGCAGTTCTTC
.	TRBV20-1	.	TRBJ2-7	CSAREQAVYEQYF	TGCAGTGCTAGAGAGCAAGCTGTCTACGAGCAGTACTTC
.	TRBV29-1	many	TRBJ2-5	CSVAGETQYF	TGCAGCGTTGCAGGGGAGACCCAGTACTTC
.	TRBV6-2/TRBV6-3	many	TRBJ2-3	CASSYAPGLSLRPGDTQYF	TGTGCCAGCAGTTACGCTCCGGGACTCAGCCTGCGCCCGGGGGATACGCAGTATTTT
TRBD1	TRBV6-2/TRBV6-3	many	TRBJ2-5	CATQGEMKTQYF	TGTGCCACCCAGGGGGAGATGAAGACCCAGTACTTC
.	TRBV7-9	few	TRBJ1-4	CASSLDEKLFF	TGTGCCAGCAGTCTGGATGAAAAACTGTTTTTT
TRBD1	TRBV7-9	many	TRBJ2-7	CASSSSTGVHEQYF	TGTGCCAGCAGCTCCTCGACAGGGGTCCACGAGCAGTACTTC
.	TRBV5-6	many	TRBJ1-2	CASSFSNNYGYTF	TGTGCCAGCAGCTTCTCTAATAACTATGGCTACACCTTC
.	TRBV9	many	TRBJ2-1	CASSPRTTYNEQFF	TGTGCCAGCAGCCCCCGGACTACCTACAATGAGCAGTTCTTC
TRBD2	TRBV4-3	few	TRBJ2-7	CASSPVGGNEQYF	TGCGCCAGCAGCCCGGTGGGGGGGAACGAGCAGTACTTC
TRBD1	TRBV6-5	.	TRBJ1-5	CASSQGQGASQPQHF	TGTGCCAGCAGTCAGGGACAGGGGGCTAGTCAGCCCCAGCATTTT
.	TRBV20-1	.	TRBJ1-2	CSATGSHYGYTF	TGCAGTGCTACCGGGTCGCACTATGGCTACACCTTC
.	TRBV20-1	many	TRBJ2-3	CSASPDIGSRDTQYF	TGCAGTGCTAGCCCCGACATCGGCTCCCGAGATACGCAGTATTTT
.	TRBV7-2	.	TRBJ1-2	CASSLGAGGYTF	TGTGCCAGCAGCTTGGGGGCGGGAGGCTACACCTTC
TRBD2	TRBV10-2	many	TRBJ2-5	CASSVAGWEETQYF	TGCGCCAGCAGCGTAGCGGGATGGGAAGAGACCCAGTACTTC
TRBD1	TRBV29-1	many	TRBJ1-2	CSVLGQGANGYTF	TGCAGCGTTTTGGGACAGGGGGCAAATGGCTACACCTTC
TRBD2	TRBV20-1	many	TRBJ2-7	CSASSGRANEQYF	TGCAGTGCTTCCAGCGGGAGGGCCAACGAGCAGTACTTC
.	TRBV12-3/TRBV12-4	many	TRBJ1-5	CASSSGLRPQHF	TGTGCCAGCAGTTCCGGACTAAGGCCCCAGCATTTT
.	TRBV12-3/TRBV12-4	many	TRBJ1-5	CASNAGGSNQPQHF	TGTGCCAGCAACGCTGGGGGAAGCAATCAGCCCCAGCATTTT
.	TRBV28	many	TRBJ1-1	CASSLITRHEAFF	TGTGCCAGCAGTTTAATCACCCGGCATGAAGCTTTCTTT
.	TRBV6-5	many	TRBJ2-1	CASSYTPGAPYNEQFF	TGTGCCAGCAGTTACACACCGGGAGCGCCCTACAATGAGCAGTTCTTC
.	TRBV2	many	TRBJ2-5	CASRIRGWQETQYF	TGTGCCAGCAGGATAAGGGGATGGCAAGAGACCCAGTACTTC
.	TRBV27	many	TRBJ2-2	CASSQRVLENTGELFF	TGTGCCAGCAGTCAAAGAGTCCTGGAGAACACCGGGGAGCTGTTTTTT
TRBD2	TRBV9	many	TRBJ2-1	CASSSSGRAADEQFF	TGTGCCAGCAGCTCGAGCGGGAGGGCCGCAGATGAGCAGTTCTTC
.	TRBV30	.	TRBJ1-1	CAWSAQGVASF	TGTGCCTGGAGTGCACAGGGTGTAGCTTCCTTT
.	TRBV12-3/TRBV12-4	many	TRBJ1-2	CASSLDSSYGYTF	TGTGCCAGCAGCCTCGACAGTTCCTATGGCTACACCTTC
.	TRBV9	many	TRBJ1-1	CASSVDPRSPEAFF	TGTGCCAGCAGCGTAGACCCCCGGAGCCCTGAAGCTTTCTTT
.	TRBV24-1	.	TRBJ2-2	CATSGKGSNTGELFF	TGTGCCACCAGTGGTAAGGGTTCAAACACCGGGGAGCTGTTTTTT
.	TRBV28	many	TRBJ2-1	CASSSAWAYNEQFF	TGTGCCAGCAGTTCCGCCTGGGCCTACAATGAGCAGTTCTTC
.	TRBV24-1	few	TRBJ2-5	CATSWGRGETQYF	TGTGCCACCAGTTGGGGCCGTGGGGAGACCCAGTACTTC
TRBD1	TRBV10-3	many	TRBJ1-6	CAISERGQGDNSPLHF	TGTGCCATCAGTGAGAGGGGGCAAGGGGATAATTCACCCCTCCACTTT
TRBD2	TRBV12-3/TRBV12-4	.	TRBJ2-4	CASSLRVKKAGGAWAKNIQYF	TGTGCCAGCAGTTTAAGGGTTAAGAAAGCGGGAGGGGCGTGGGCCAAAAACATTCAGTACTTC
TRBD2	TRBV20-1	many	TRBJ2-7	CSAPQRGISYEQYF	TGCAGTGCTCCCCAGCGGGGAATCTCCTACGAGCAGTACTTC
.	TRBV9	.	TRBJ2-7	CASSVGPGEGEQYF	TGTGCCAGCAGCGTAGGCCCAGGAGAGGGAGAGCAGTACTTC
.	TRBV4-2	few	TRBJ2-5	CASSQDLRGREEGTQYF	TGTGCCAGCAGCCAAGATCTTCGGGGACGGGAAGAAGGGACCCAGTACTTC
.	TRBV11-2	many	TRBJ1-2	CASSSGPFRYSYGYTF	TGTGCCAGCAGCTCCGGTCCGTTCAGATACTCCTATGGCTACACCTTC
.	TRBV5-8	many	TRBJ2-3	CASSFGQGRITGTDTQYF	TGTGCCAGCAGCTTCGGTCAGGGGCGGATTACTGGCACAGATACGCAGTATTTT
.	TRBV2	many	TRBJ1-2	CATGRGYYGYTF	TGTGCCACTGGGAGGGGCTACTATGGCTACACCTTC
.	TRBV4-1	.	TRBJ1-1	CASSQGRTEAFF	TGCGCCAGCAGCCAGGGAAGGACTGAAGCTTTCTTT
.	TRBV7-9	few	TRBJ1-1	CASREGSNTEAFF	TGTGCCAGCAGGGAGGGTTCGAACACTGAAGCTTTCTTT
TRBD1	TRBV7-8	many	TRBJ1-5	CASSWTEEGASNQPQHF	TGTGCCAGCAGCTGGACGGAGGAGGGGGCTAGCAATCAGCCCCAGCATTTT
TRBD1	TRBV6-5	few	TRBJ2-7	CASSATGGREQYF	TGTGCCAGCAGCGCGACAGGGGGCCGGGAGCAGTACTTC
TRBD2	TRBV7-2	many	TRBJ2-2	CASSLAGALNTGELFF	TGTGCCAGCAGCCTAGCGGGGGCGTTGAACACCGGGGAGCTGTTTTTT
.	TRBV5-5	many	TRBJ2-3	CASSSYSTDTQYF	TGTGCCAGCAGCTCTTATAGCACAGATACGCAGTATTTT
.	TRBV11-2	.	TRBJ1-1	CATSSGGSTEAFF	TGTGCCACCAGCTCCGGGGGTAGCACTGAAGCTTTCTTT
TRBD2	TRBV7-9	.	TRBJ2-7	CASTRSGTPPYELYF	TGTGCCAGCACCCGAAGCGGGACTCCACCCTACGAGCTGTACTTC
TRBD1	TRBV7-9	.	TRBJ2-5	CASSPRRSDRGQETQYF	TGTGCCAGCAGCCCTAGACGCAGTGACAGGGGCCAAGAGACCCAGTACTTC
.	TRBV6-2/TRBV6-3	.	TRBJ1-2	CASSTGTEYGYTF	TGTGCCAGCAGCACCGGGACTGAATATGGCTACACCTTC
.	TRBV18	few	TRBJ1-5	CASSPQKERQPQHF	TGTGCCAGCTCACCACAGAAAGAGAGGCAGCCCCAGCATTTT
.	TRBV27	many	TRBJ2-1	CASSPGGSYNEQFF	TGTGCCAGCAGCCCTGGGGGCTCCTACAATGAGCAGTTCTTC
.	TRBV20-1	many	TRBJ2-4	CSARVGREVKNIQYF	TGCAGTGCTAGAGTGGGAAGGGAGGTCAAAAACATTCAGTACTTC
TRBD1	TRBV4-2	many	TRBJ2-7	CASSPLDREGLNYEQYF	TGTGCCAGCAGCCCCCTTGACAGGGAAGGGCTCAACTACGAGCAGTACTTC
TRBD1	TRBV12-3/TRBV12-4	many	TRBJ2-7	CASSFPGPDRVYEQYF	TGTGCCAGCAGTTTCCCTGGCCCGGACAGGGTCTACGAGCAGTACTTC
TRBD1	TRBV10-3	many	TRBJ2-1	CAISGGRGIFSDNYNEQFF	TGTGCCATCAGTGGAGGCAGGGGGATTTTTAGCGACAACTACAATGAGCAGTTCTTC
.	TRBV6-1	.	TRBJ1-3	CASRAAGPGNTIYF	TGTGCCAGCAGAGCAGCGGGGCCCGGAAACACCATATATTTT
.	TRBV7-6	many	TRBJ2-1	CASSTGRSPYNEQFF	TGTGCCAGCAGCACCGGACGGTCGCCCTACAATGAGCAGTTCTTC
.	TRBV14	.	TRBJ2-3	CASSQDEEVSSTDTQYF	TGTGCCAGCAGCCAAGATGAGGAGGTCTCTAGCACAGATACGCAGTATTTT
TRBD1	TRBV28	.	TRBJ2-3	CASSLGDRRTDTQYF	TGTGCCAGCAGTTTGGGGGACAGACGCACAGATACGCAGTATTTT